This is a list of T cell receptor beta chains from one sample in a study of cytomegalovirus exposure and HLA in healthy donors. Sequenced by immunoSEQ multiplex PCR; TCRdb stores in-frame clones only, minus some. This table holds tens of thousands of clones, more than 85% found once. Source material: PBMCs. These receptors originate from a woman aged 25 to 39 in good health and CMV-seronegative. Each CDR3 is given with its conserved first and last residue.

TRBJ1-1 | TRBV5-1 | CASSLGQAREKRAFF
TRBJ1-1 | TRBV6-6 | CASRMGGVNTEAFF
TRBJ2-1 | TRBV7-7 | CASSQVSGSYNEQFF
TRBJ2-3 | TRBV19 | CASDPGTGGAIADTQYF
TRBJ2-1 | TRBV5-1 | CASSFGTSGYNEQFF
TRBJ2-7 | TRBV4-3 | CASSQDFVNSYEQYF
TRBJ1-5 | TRBV6-1 | CASRTGGSNQPQHF
TRBJ1-2 | TRBV28 | CASSSTYRIQF
TRBJ1-2 | TRBV19 | CASSINGQAYYGYTF
TRBJ1-5 | TRBV27 | CASSLLSGNQPQHF
TRBJ2-3 | TRBV5-8 | CASRVLSGSDTQYF
TRBJ2-5 | TRBV7-9 | CASNTGEAQETQYF
TRBJ1-5 | TRBV27 | CASSSGGVVQPQHF
TRBJ1-2 | TRBV7-9 | CASSSGDSYGYTF
TRBJ2-2 | TRBV11-3 | CASSPSGTGDLSGELFF
TRBJ2-7 | TRBV7-6 | CASSLARDTLYEQYF
TRBJ1-2 | TRBV7-8 | CASSLSGQGVDYGYTF
TRBJ1-6 | TRBV27 | CASSLGPYNSPLHF
TRBJ2-6 | TRBV27 | CASSRAGASSGANVLTF
TRBJ1-4 | TRBV4-1 | CASSQRGTRGITNEKLFF
TRBJ2-7 | TRBV15 | CATSREGASYEQYF
TRBJ2-7 | TRBV5-1 | CASSVGTPTSYEQYF
TRBJ1-2 | TRBV7-2 | CASSRKYDRALLGGYTF
TRBJ2-5 | TRBV6-5 | CASSYVLQETQYF
TRBJ1-3 | TRBV28 | CASSYSSGAHLKNTIYF
TRBJ2-5 | TRBV9 | CASSLIYTETQYF
TRBJ1-1 | TRBV28 | CASIDRVKNTEAFF
TRBJ2-3 | TRBV7-9 | CASSLAGRSTDTQYF
TRBJ2-7 | TRBV18 | CASSPGLANEQYF
TRBJ2-7 | TRBV29-1 | CSVGLAGTYEQYF